The 9 T cell receptor beta chains below were found in one sample sequenced in a study of cytomegalovirus exposure and HLA in healthy donors (dated by TCRdb to 2016 to 2017). The library was obtained by the immunoSEQ multiplex PCR assay. For the multiplex PCR, a mixture combining 60 forward primers for TCR Vbeta segments and 13 reverse primers for TCR Jbeta segments was used. TCRdb stores this immuneACCESS table with in-frame sequences only. Part of the clones is absent; in the studies checked, under half of the shortfall reflects unresolved V genes, and no reason is known for the rest. Present in this sample are approximately 180,000 clones, 77% of which were seen just once. The ten most abundant clones make up roughly 3.5% of the sample. Sequencing input: PBMCs. These receptors were collected from an older woman in good health and CMV-seropositive.

The V and J genes are TRBV7-2 and TRBJ1-4; D not resolved. The CDR3 sequence is 15 residues long. CDR1 and CDR2 (germline): SGHTA, FQGNSA. The ends were cut back, 5 bases at V and 0 bases at J, with 10 bases in the middle. CDR3: CASSQRRSTNEKLFF. CDR3 DNA sequence: TGTGCCAGCAGCCAACGGAGGTCAACTAATGAAAAACTGTTTTTT.

To note about this clone: Being one base from a much bigger clone, this may be a read error. Other DNA sequences in the same sample also yield this CDR3. The CDR3 spells CASSSGTGTGELFF. In DNA form, the CDR3 reads TGTGCTAGCAGCTCGGGGACAGGCACCGGGGAGCTGTTTTTT. The chain employs TRBV7-9 and TRBJ2-2; TRBD1 matches at 8 bases. The CDR3 is 14 amino acids. Germline lookup yields CDR1 SEHNR and CDR2 FQNEAQ (reference sequence).

The genes are TRBV5-1 and TRBJ2-3, with TRBD2 identical over 8 bases. CDR3 length: 18 residues. Looked up from germline, CDR1 is SGHRS and CDR2 is YFSETQ. Trimming at V came to 0 bases and at J to 1 base, leaving 10 bases not matched to a gene. CDR3 sequence: CASSLAGGRGARTDTQYF. CDR3 DNA sequence: TGCGCCAGCAGCTTGGCCGGTGGGCGGGGGGCTCGCACAGATACGCAGTATTTT.

This clone appeared once. The chain couples TRBV9 to TRBJ2-7, with a possible D match to TRBD2 (7 bases). The CDR3 spans 15 residues. Germline CDR1 SGDLS, CDR2 YYNGEE. Trimming removed 0 bases from V and 7 bases from J, with 17 bases in between. DNA of the CDR3: TGTGCCAGCAGCGTAGGTTGGGGGGGGGCTCAAGAGCAGTACTTC. Encoded protein: CASSVGWGGAQEQYF.

The V call is TRBV11-3, the J call TRBJ2-7, with D maybe TRBD1 (5 bases). The V gene lost 5 bases and the J gene lost 1 base, with 12 bases spanning the gap. The CDR3 is made up of 14 amino acids. Looked up from germline, CDR1 is SGHNT and CDR2 is YENEEA. The CDR3 protein is CASSPSTASYEQYF. CDR3 sequence (DNA): TGTGCCAGCAGCCCATCGACAGCTTCCTACGAGCAGTACTTC.

A single count supports this clone. The V and J genes are TRBV5-1 and TRBJ2-5, with TRBD1 matching over 8 bases. The V gene's germline CDR1 is SGHRS and CDR2 YFSETQ. The CDR3 runs 15 residues. The ends lost 4 bases at V and 1 base at J; junction bases unmatched: 6. The CDR3 sequence is CASSPGTGIQETQYF. DNA for the CDR3: TGCGCCAGCAGCCCCGGGACAGGTATCCAAGAGACCCAGTACTTC.

The V and J genes are TRBV29-1 and TRBJ2-7; a weak D match, TRBD1 (5 bases). Trimming removed 8 bases at V and 2 bases at J, with 13 bases between. The CDR3 is 12 amino acids. CDR1 SQVTM and CDR2 ANQGSEA come from the germline V gene. CDR3 DNA: TGCAGCCCGTTGCAGGGCGCCTACGAGCAGTACTTC. Its translation: CSPLQGAYEQYF.

The V call is TRBV19, the J call TRBJ1-6; 8 bases agree with TRBD1. The CDR3 length is 14 residues. Per germline, CDR1 LNHDA and CDR2 SQIVND (reference sequence). Unmatched junction bases numbered 6, after V lost 6 bases and J lost 8 bases. The CDR3 coding sequence is TGTGCCAGTAGCCAGACAGGGGAAGATTCACCCCTCCACTTT. Encoded protein: CASSQTGEDSPLHF.

This clone has just a few counts. The V gene is TRBV5-4, the J gene TRBJ2-1, with 9 bases aligning to TRBD1. The CDR3 sequence is 15 residues long. V lost 4 bases to trimming and J lost 4 bases; unmatched junction nucleotides: 6. CDR1 and CDR2 (germline): SGHNT, YYREEE (reference sequence). Written as DNA, the CDR3 is TGTGCCAGCAGCCCCGGACAGGGGAGGTACAATGAGCAGTTCTTC. Encoded protein: CASSPGQGRYNEQFF.